The source of this TCR beta chain is a study of control samples from healthy donors and cancer patients. V was pared by 2 bases and J by 3 bases, with 16 bases between. Germline CDR1 is SGHAT and CDR2 is FQNNGV. This CDR3 is built from 16 residues. TCRdb's table, derived via immunoSEQ multiplex PCR, lists solely in-frame clones and lacks some. The data show 90,000 to 100,000 clones, 90% seen once. V is TRBV11-2 and J is TRBJ1-1, with D hard to call. The sequence was collected from a woman in her late teens or twenties in good health. The specimen was blood. The CDR3 sequence is CASSLWAGPMDTEAFF. In nucleotides, the CDR3 is TGTGCCAGCAGCTTATGGGCAGGACCAATGGACACTGAAGCTTTCTTT.